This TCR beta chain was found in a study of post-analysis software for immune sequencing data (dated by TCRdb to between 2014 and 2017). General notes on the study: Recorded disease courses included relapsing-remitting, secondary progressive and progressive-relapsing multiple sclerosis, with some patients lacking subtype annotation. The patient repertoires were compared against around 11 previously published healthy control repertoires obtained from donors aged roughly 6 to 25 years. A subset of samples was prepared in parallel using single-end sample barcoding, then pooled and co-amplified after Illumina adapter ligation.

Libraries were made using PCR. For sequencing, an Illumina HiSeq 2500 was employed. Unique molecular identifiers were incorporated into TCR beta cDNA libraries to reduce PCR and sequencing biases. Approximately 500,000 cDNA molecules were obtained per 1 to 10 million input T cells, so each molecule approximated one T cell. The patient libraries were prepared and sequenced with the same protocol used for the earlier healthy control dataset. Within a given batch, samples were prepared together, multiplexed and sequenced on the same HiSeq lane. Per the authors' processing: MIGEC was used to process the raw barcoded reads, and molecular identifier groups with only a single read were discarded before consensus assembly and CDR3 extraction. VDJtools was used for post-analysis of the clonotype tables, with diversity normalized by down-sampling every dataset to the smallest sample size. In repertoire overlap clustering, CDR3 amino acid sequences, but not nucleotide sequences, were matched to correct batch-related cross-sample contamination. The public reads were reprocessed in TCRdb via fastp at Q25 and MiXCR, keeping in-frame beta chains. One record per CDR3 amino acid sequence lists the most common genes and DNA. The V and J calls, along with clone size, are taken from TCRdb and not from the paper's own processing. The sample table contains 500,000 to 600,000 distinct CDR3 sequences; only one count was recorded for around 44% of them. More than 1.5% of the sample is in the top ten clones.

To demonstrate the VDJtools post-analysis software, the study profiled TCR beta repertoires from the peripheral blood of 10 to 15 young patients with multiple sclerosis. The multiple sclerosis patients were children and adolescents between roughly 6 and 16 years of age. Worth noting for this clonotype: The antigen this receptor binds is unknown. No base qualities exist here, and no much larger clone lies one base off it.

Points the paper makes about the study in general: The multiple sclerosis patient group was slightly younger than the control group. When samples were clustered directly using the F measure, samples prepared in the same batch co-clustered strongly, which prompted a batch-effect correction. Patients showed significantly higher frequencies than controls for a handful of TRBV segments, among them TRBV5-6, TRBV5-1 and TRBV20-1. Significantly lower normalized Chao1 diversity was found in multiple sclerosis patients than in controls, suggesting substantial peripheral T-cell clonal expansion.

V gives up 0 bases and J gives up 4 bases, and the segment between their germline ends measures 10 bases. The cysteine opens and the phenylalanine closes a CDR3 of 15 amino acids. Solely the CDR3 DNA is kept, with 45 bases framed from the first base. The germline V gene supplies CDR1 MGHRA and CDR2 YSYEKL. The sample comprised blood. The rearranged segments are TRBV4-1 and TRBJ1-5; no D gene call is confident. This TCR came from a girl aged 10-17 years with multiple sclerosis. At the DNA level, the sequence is TGCGCCAGCAGCCAAGACTGGCCAGCGAATCAGCCCCAGCATTTT. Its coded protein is CASSQDWPANQPQHF.